This T cell receptor beta chain came from a study of T cells in localized non-small cell lung cancer. Study results and limitations: Higher adjacent-lung clonality was associated with shorter survival.

This clone has only one observation. No antigen is known for it. The table came from immunoSEQ multiplex PCR; TCRdb's copy has only in-frame clones and leaves some out. The sample holds 86,000 or so clones, roughly 81% seen once. The germline V gene has CDR1 SGHTA and CDR2 FQGTGA. V shed 5 bases, J shed 5 bases, and the junction held 9 bases outside the gene matches. This CDR3 region has 15 residues. Sequences were derived from peripheral blood, sampled before any cancer treatment. The chain carries TRBV7-3 and TRBJ2-3, with 8 bases matching TRBD2. This TCR was sampled from a man aged 40 to 70 with stage I lung adenocarcinoma. The CDR3 DNA is TGTGCCAGCAGCGAAGAGCGGGAGCAGGGAGATACGCAGTATTTT. This translates into CASSEEREQGDTQYF.